This is a list of T cell receptor beta chains from one sample in a study of T cells after yellow fever vaccination. TCRdb itself ran the 5' RACE reads through MiXCR, one entry per CDR3 protein. This table has some 350,000 distinct CDR3 sequences, 8.7% appearing once. The material was PBMCs, obtained on the day of the first yellow fever vaccination. Receptors were obtained from a man younger than 35 who received the YFV17D yellow fever vaccine. Each CDR3 is given with its conserved first and last residue. A D gene is named only where the DNA matches it firmly. The listing skips clone size in some rows; elsewhere it reads once, few, many or a size class.

>TRBJ2-7|NA|TRBV9|NA
TGTGCCAGCAGCGTAGACCCGGGTCCCTACGAGCAGTACTTC
CASSVDPGPYEQYF
>TRBJ2-2|NA|TRBV20-1|NA
TGCAGTGCTAGACAGGGAGGCACCGGGGAGCTGTTTTTT
CSARQGGTGELFF
>TRBJ2-1|NA|TRBV5-8|few
TGTGCCAGCAGCTTCGGTGTTCGACTTCGGACTAATGAGCAGTTCTTC
CASSFGVRLRTNEQFF
>TRBJ2-7|NA|TRBV5-1|NA
TGCGCCAGCAGCTTGGGACAGGAGTCATACGAGCAGTACTTC
CASSLGQESYEQYF
>TRBJ1-1|TRBD1|TRBV7-8|NA
TGTGCCAGCAGCCTGTTTAGGGACAGGGAAGCTTTCTTT
CASSLFRDREAFF
>TRBJ1-4|NA|TRBV11-2|few
TGTGCCAGCAGCCAGGGGAGAGCTAATGAAAAACTGTTTTTT
CASSQGRANEKLFF
>TRBJ1-6|NA|TRBV6-5|few
TGTGCCAGCAGTTACTTTCGGGAAACCAATTCACCCCTCCACTTT
CASSYFRETNSPLHF
>TRBJ2-1|TRBD2|TRBV4-1|many
TGCGCCAGCAGTCAGGGACTAGCGGGTAATGAGCAGTTCTTC
CASSQGLAGNEQFF
>TRBJ2-5|NA|TRBV7-8|NA
TGTGCCAGCAGCTTAACGCTTCCCCCACAAGAGACCCAGTACTTC
CASSLTLPPQETQYF
>TRBJ2-3|TRBD2|TRBV20-1|NA
TGCAGTGCGACGACTAGCGGGGACACAGATACGCAGTATTTT
CSATTSGDTDTQYF
>TRBJ1-6|NA|TRBV7-2|NA
TGTGCCAGCAGCTTATACACCAGGGCGACAAATTCACCCCTCCACTTT
CASSLYTRATNSPLHF
>TRBJ2-5|NA|TRBV10-3|NA
TGTGCCATCAGTGAGCGCAGTCATCCGGGGCAAGAGACCCAGTACTTC
CAISERSHPGQETQYF
>TRBJ2-5|TRBD1|TRBV12-3/TRBV12-4|NA
TGTGCCAGCAGTTTAGCCCGACAGGGGCAACAAGAGACCCAGTACTTC
CASSLARQGQQETQYF
>TRBJ1-2|TRBD1|TRBV7-9|NA
TGTGCCAGCAGCTTAGAAGGGGGCGTCATCTATGGCTACACCTTC
CASSLEGGVIYGYTF
>TRBJ1-5|TRBD1|TRBV6-2/TRBV6-3|few
TGTGCCAGCACTTCCGACAGGGTTAGCAATCAGCCCCAGCATTTT
CASTSDRVSNQPQHF
>TRBJ2-7|TRBD2|TRBV4-1|many
TGCGCCAGCAGCCAAGATTGGGGCGGGGGGGCCTACGAGCAGTACTTC
CASSQDWGGGAYEQYF
>TRBJ2-7|NA|TRBV7-2|NA
TGTGCCAGCAGCTTAGAAGGGGGGATCTCCTACGAGCAGTACTTC
CASSLEGGISYEQYF
>TRBJ2-6|TRBD1|TRBV5-1|NA
TGCGCCAGCAAATTCTGGCAGGGGGCTATGGGGGCCAACGTCCTGACTTTC
CASKFWQGAMGANVLTF
>TRBJ1-1|NA|TRBV7-2|many
TGTGCCAGCAGCTTAGTTTCCGGCACTGAAGCTTTCTTT
CASSLVSGTEAFF
>TRBJ2-7|TRBD1|TRBV29-1|NA
TGCAGCGTAATGAAGGACAGGGCTGACGAGCAGTACTTC
CSVMKDRADEQYF
>TRBJ2-5|NA|TRBV7-6|NA
TGTGCCAGCAGCCCAAGGTCGGGGGTACGGGAGACCCAGTACTTC
CASSPRSGVRETQYF
>TRBJ2-2|TRBD2|TRBV5-1|NA
TGCGCCAGCAGCTTGCAGGGAGGGTTCACCGGGGAGCTGTTTTTT
CASSLQGGFTGELFF
>TRBJ2-1|TRBD1|TRBV20-1|few
TGCAGTGCTAGAGATTCCCAGGGGGCGAGCTCCTACAATGAGCAGTTCTTC
CSARDSQGASSYNEQFF
>TRBJ1-2|NA|TRBV20-1|NA
TGCAGTGCCCGCCGGGTTATGAACTATGGCTACACCTTC
CSARRVMNYGYTF
>TRBJ2-3|NA|TRBV18|few
TGTGCCAGCTCACGTGGCGCCTCTAGCACAGATACGCAGTATTTT
CASSRGASSTDTQYF
>TRBJ1-2|NA|TRBV28|few
TGTGCCAGCAGTTTGGAGGGTGGCTACACCTTC
CASSLEGGYTF
>TRBJ1-2|NA|TRBV7-9|NA
TGTGCCAGCAGCGAAGAAACCTATCGGACAGAAGGCTACACCTTC
CASSEETYRTEGYTF
>TRBJ2-7|NA|TRBV19|NA
TGTGCCAGTGGAACAGCAAGCTCCTACGAGCAGTACTTC
CASGTASSYEQYF
>TRBJ2-5|TRBD1|TRBV6-2/TRBV6-3|NA
TGTGCCAGCAGTTACTCGGGGACAGGCTTTCAAGAGACCCAGTACTTC
CASSYSGTGFQETQYF
>TRBJ2-1|NA|TRBV7-9|few
TGTGCCAGCAGCGGACCTTATGAGCAGTTCTTC
CASSGPYEQFF
>TRBJ2-1|NA|TRBV24-1|few
TGTGCCACCAGTGTCACTTCCTACAATGAGCAGTTCTTC
CATSVTSYNEQFF
>TRBJ2-5|NA|TRBV6-1|few
TGTGCCAGCACCGGAAGGTCAGGGGCCGGTGAGACCCAGTACTTC
CASTGRSGAGETQYF
>TRBJ2-1|NA|TRBV2|few
TGTGCCAGCAGGACTAACGGGAATGAGCAGTTCTTC
CASRTNGNEQFF
>TRBJ2-7|NA|TRBV5-1|few
TGCGCCAGCAGTAAACATCAGGACGCATACGAGCAGTACTTC
CASSKHQDAYEQYF
>TRBJ1-1|TRBD1|TRBV5-1|many
TGCGCCAGCAGCTACCGGGACAGGGGGACTGAAGCTTTCTTT
CASSYRDRGTEAFF
>TRBJ2-7|TRBD2|TRBV4-3|few
TGCGCCAGCAGCCCAACCGGGGGGGGTTCATACGAGCAGTACTTC
CASSPTGGGSYEQYF
>TRBJ2-7|NA|TRBV5-1|few
TGCGCCAGCAGCTTGAGGGGGGAGAACGAGCAGTACTTC
CASSLRGENEQYF
>TRBJ1-3|NA|TRBV7-2|few
TGTGCCAGCAGCTCCCAGGGTCCCTCTGGAAACACCATATATTTT
CASSSQGPSGNTIYF
>TRBJ2-5|TRBD2|TRBV5-1|few
TGCGCCAGCAGCTTGGGGTCCGGGGGGGGCTACCAAGAGACCCAGTACTTC
CASSLGSGGGYQETQYF
>TRBJ1-6|NA|TRBV23-1|NA
TGCGCCAGCAGCAGAGATTCACCCCTCCACTTT
CASSRDSPLHF
>TRBJ1-1|NA|TRBV9|NA
TGTGCCAGCAGCGCAGGACAGAGGAACACTGAAGCTTTCTTT
CASSAGQRNTEAFF
>TRBJ2-2|NA|TRBV12-3/TRBV12-4|NA
TGTGCCAGCAGCCAACAGGGTACCGGGGAGCTGTTTTTT
CASSQQGTGELFF
>TRBJ1-1|NA|TRBV6-5|NA
TGTGCCAGCAGTTCGCCGACAGGTAGGAAGACTGAAGCTTTCTTT
CASSSPTGRKTEAFF
>TRBJ2-5|NA|TRBV11-2|few
TGTGCCAGCAGCTTTTCCTCGTTGGAGACCCAGTACTTC
CASSFSSLETQYF
>TRBJ2-1|NA|TRBV5-6|NA
TGTGCCAGCAGCTCCGGACCGAATTTCTACAATGAGCAGTTCTTC
CASSSGPNFYNEQFF
>TRBJ1-1|TRBD1|TRBV19|NA
TGTGCCAGTAGTTTCAGACAGGGGAGGACTGAAGCTTTCTTT
CASSFRQGRTEAFF
>TRBJ1-1|NA|TRBV10-3|NA
TGTGCCACCAAAGGTGGCGGGGTTATAAGGAACACTGAAGCTTTCTTT
CATKGGGVIRNTEAFF
>TRBJ2-1|NA|TRBV5-1|few
TGCGCCAGCAGCTCACCTCAGTGGCAACTTAGTAATGAGCAGTTCTTC
CASSSPQWQLSNEQFF
>TRBJ2-1|NA|TRBV29-1|NA
TGCAGCGTTGAAGGGGGGGCCGAGTATGAGCAGTTCTTC
CSVEGGAEYEQFF
>TRBJ2-1|NA|TRBV20-1|many
TGCAGTGCTAGAGGTACTAGCCCCAGTGCGGGAGAGCAGTTCTTC
CSARGTSPSAGEQFF
>TRBJ2-1|TRBD2|TRBV4-2|few
TGTGCCAGCAGCCTCGGGGTAGCGGGAAACAATGAGCAGTTCTTC
CASSLGVAGNNEQFF
>TRBJ1-2|NA|TRBV30|NA
TGTGCCTGGAGTGTAGACCGATACTATGGCTACACCTTC
CAWSVDRYYGYTF
>TRBJ2-1|NA|TRBV7-3|many
TGTGCCAGCAGCCCATATGCCCCCAGGACTTTATACTCCTACAATGAGCAGTTCTTC
CASSPYAPRTLYSYNEQFF
>TRBJ2-2|NA|TRBV9|few
TGTGCCAGCAGCGTAACCTCCGGACAGACCGGGGAGCTGTTTTTT
CASSVTSGQTGELFF
>TRBJ2-3|TRBD2|TRBV12-3/TRBV12-4|many
TGTGCCAGCAGTCTTAGCGGGTACACAGATACGCAGTATTTT
CASSLSGYTDTQYF
>TRBJ2-6|TRBD1|TRBV23-1|many
TGCGCCAGCAGTCAAGCGCCACAGAGGACAGGGGCGACTTTC
CASSQAPQRTGATF
>TRBJ2-2|NA|TRBV11-2|many
TGTGCCAGTCGGGGACTGAACACCGGGGAGCTGTTTTTT
CASRGLNTGELFF
>TRBJ2-1|NA|TRBV4-3|few
TGCGCCAGCAGCCTCCGGTACAGCCCAAGCAACAATGAGCAGTTCTTC
CASSLRYSPSNNEQFF